Reported below is one T cell receptor (beta chain). The authors ran a second PCR of roughly 6 to 12 cycles using a sample-barcoded 5' primer and a J-beta primer mix. From the 5' RACE reads, TCRdb called clonotypes with MiXCR, one entry per CDR3 protein. The sample consists of hundreds of thousands of distinct CDR3 sequences, around 43% of them appearing once. The sample is drawn from a study of blood T cells in healthy people across ages. The CDR3 spans 13 residues. The germline V and J ends were trimmed by 5 bases and 1 base, with 8 bases remaining between them. Per the germline V gene, CDR1 is MNHEY and CDR2 is SMNVEV (reference sequence).

The rearrangement joins TRBV27 to TRBJ1-2, with unresolved D. The receptor was isolated from a man in his 60s in good health. Sequencing was performed on blood. CDR3 residues: CASSQTSNYGYTF. The CDR3 coding sequence is TGTGCCAGCAGTCAGACAAGTAACTATGGCTACACCTTC.